The clone carrying this T cell receptor beta chain was recorded at least ten times. The source of the sample is a study of T-cell reconstitution after alpha-beta-depleted transplantation in children. The V gene's germline CDR1 is SQVTM and CDR2 ANQGSEA. This CDR3 spans 12 amino acids. V lost 6 bases to trimming and J lost 2 bases, with 11 bases between them. Unique molecular identifiers were used to barcode this TCRbeta library. One entry per CDR3 protein, called by TCRdb with MiXCR from the PCR reads. The sample has about 610,000 distinct CDR3 sequences; roughly a tenth are singletons. This specimen consisted of PBMCs from the stem cell graft donor, obtained from the stem cell graft. V is TRBV29-1 and J is TRBJ2-7, with D possibly being TRBD1 or TRBD2 (5 bases each). This TCR derives from a human donor who donated a stem cell graft to a child with acute myeloid leukemia. The CDR3 loop is CSVAGTAYEQYF. CDR3 sequence (DNA): TGCAGCGTCGCCGGGACGGCCTACGAGCAGTACTTC.